This TCR beta chain was observed in a study of T cell responses to AZD1222 COVID-19 vaccine. The data were produced by immunoSEQ multiplex PCR, yet TCRdb's version contains in-frame clones alone and is incomplete. The sample consists of about 150,000 clones, over 75% of them appearing once. The sequence was obtained from an adult in good health. The sample consisted of peripheral blood, taken on day 0 of AZD1222 vaccination.

The CDR3 sequence: CASSQSAQPEAFF. For the CDR3, the DNA is TGCGCCAGCAGTCAATCGGCCCAGCCTGAAGCTTTCTTT. This sequence joins TRBV23-1 and TRBJ1-1, with no clear D. TRBV23-1 is an ORF; its function is uncertain. The germline V and J ends were trimmed by 0 bases and 6 bases, with 8 bases remaining between them. CDR3 length equals 13 residues.